The 27 T cell receptor beta chains presented below share a single source sample, sequenced in a study of T cell responses to AZD1222 COVID-19 vaccine (dated by TCRdb to the early 2020s). The method behind the library was the immunoSEQ multiplex PCR assay. Held by TCRdb, this immuneACCESS table contains in-frame sequences only and omits some clones. Under half of the omission traces to an unresolved V gene where checked; the cause of the rest is unknown. This sample comprises 130,000 or so clones, roughly nine tenths of them detected only once. Jointly, the top ten make up approximately 30% of the sample. The time point label corresponds to: baseline before first vaccination. The sample in question was peripheral blood, obtained on day 0 of AZD1222 vaccination. The receptors here all came from an adult in good health.

The chain recombines TRBV10-2 with TRBJ2-1, with D perhaps TRBD2 (5 bases). CDR3 size: 11 residues. V was clipped by 6 bases and J by 12 bases, with 12 bases between them. The germline gives CDR1 WSHSY, CDR2 SAAADI. CDR3 sequence: CASSGLVGQFF. CDR3 bases: TGCGCCAGCAGCGGACTTGTGGGGCAGTTCTTC.

The rearrangement joins TRBV27 to TRBJ2-7, with 8 nucleotides matching TRBD1. V was pared by 1 base and J by 7 bases, with 6 bases of the junction left unmatched. The germline V gene encodes CDR1 MNHEY and CDR2 SMNVEV (reference sequence). The CDR3 extends over 14 amino acids. Here the CDR3 DNA reads TGTGCCAGCAGTTTATGGCAGGGGGCTCAAGAGCAGTACTTC. Protein product: CASSLWQGAQEQYF.

This chain uses TRBV19 with TRBJ1-2; the D gene is possibly TRBD1 (5 bases). Germline CDR1 and CDR2: LNHDA and SQIVND (reference sequence). The germline V and J ends were trimmed by 0 bases and 2 bases, with 10 bases remaining between them. This CDR3 comprises 15 residues. The DNA for the CDR3 is TGTGCCAGTAGTATAGATTTCGACAGAAACTATGGCTACACCTTC. Translation: CASSIDFDRNYGYTF.

The genes are TRBV12-3 or TRBV12-4 and TRBJ2-1, with D uncertain. CDR3 length: 12 residues. V lost 5 bases to trimming and J lost 2 bases, with 4 bases between them. In nucleotides, the CDR3 is TGTGCCAGCAGTATGACCTACAATGAGCAGTTCTTC. Translating it yields CASSMTYNEQFF.

This clone was observed once. The chain carries TRBV3-1 (or the pseudogene TRBV3-2) and TRBJ1-6; D is perhaps TRBD1 (5 bases). The germline CDR1 and CDR2 sequences are LGHDT and YNNKEL (reference sequence). The CDR3 has 17 amino acids. Trimming stripped 0 bases from V and 3 bases from J, with 12 bases between. CDR3 in amino acids: CASSQEWGGNYNSPLHF. DNA of the CDR3: TGTGCCAGCAGCCAAGAATGGGGGGGGAACTATAATTCACCCCTCCACTTT.

This chain links TRBV27 with TRBJ1-1, with D unclear. V was shortened by 6 bases and J by 11 bases, with 22 bases between the two germline ends. The CDR3 loop spans 14 amino acids. Germline lookup yields CDR1 MNHEY and CDR2 SMNVEV (reference sequence). CDR3 in amino acids: CASRSFGASPYAFF. The CDR3, as DNA: TGTGCCAGCAGATCCTTCGGTGCCAGCCCCTACGCTTTCTTT.

The chain uses TRBV24-1 and TRBJ2-3; tentatively, D is TRBD2 (5 bases). From germline, CDR1 is KGHDR and CDR2 SFDVKD. The length of the CDR3 is 15 residues. V was shortened by 3 bases and J by 5 bases, with 14 bases between the two germline ends. CDR3 nucleotides: TGTGCCACCAGTGATACTCGGGGAGTTCAAGATACGCAGTATTTT. Amino acid sequence: CATSDTRGVQDTQYF.

V and J are TRBV18 and TRBJ1-2; D uncertain. This CDR3 spans 14 amino acids. Germline-derived CDR1 and CDR2 are KGHSH and LQKENI. The ends were cut back, 3 bases at V and 7 bases at J, with 15 bases in the middle. CDR3 nucleotides: TGTGCCAGCTCACCTCCGCCAGAGGTCTTTGGCTACACCTTC. Protein: CASSPPPEVFGYTF.

In regard to this clone: Within the sample, other DNA sequences also encode this same CDR3. The chain couples TRBV12-3 or TRBV12-4 to TRBJ1-6; D not resolved. The CDR3 spans 12 residues. V was shortened by 3 bases and J by 7 bases, with 4 bases between the two germline ends. CDR3 DNA sequence: TGTGCCAGCAGTTTCCCGAATTCACCCCTCCACTTT. It translates to CASSFPNSPLHF.

Only one count was recorded for this clone. The CDR3 nucleotides are TGTGCCAGCAGCTTTCTGGCAGGGGCCGGCGAGCAGTACTTC. It is translated as CASSFLAGAGEQYF. V and J are TRBV9 and TRBJ2-7, with D possibly being TRBD1 (6 bases). The germline CDR1 and CDR2 sequences are SGDLS and YYNGEE. This CDR3 is 14 amino acids long. The germline V and J ends were trimmed by 4 bases and 6 bases, with 17 bases remaining between them. The full variable domain, its missing parts supplied by reference TRBV9 and TRBJ2-7, is DSGVTQTPKHLITATGQRVTLRCSPRSGDLSVYWYQQSLDQGLQFLIQYYNGEERAKGNILERFSAQQFPDLHSELNLSSLELGDSALYFCASSFLAGAGEQYFGPGTRLTVT.

This sequence joins TRBV30 and TRBJ2-3, with D maybe TRBD2 (5 bases). V lost 2 bases and J lost 2, with 11 bases in between. This CDR3 is built from 14 residues. Germline values: CDR1 GTSNPN, CDR2 SVGIG (reference sequence). The CDR3 loop is CAWSFEGLTDTQYF. In DNA form, the CDR3 reads TGTGCCTGGAGTTTTGAGGGCCTCACAGATACGCAGTATTTT. Supplemented by reference TRBV30 and TRBJ2-3, the full variable domain reads SQTIHQWPATLVQPVGSPLSLECTVEGTSNPNLYWYRQAAGRGLQLLFYSVGIGQISSEVPQNLSASRPQDRQFILSSKKLLLSDSGFYLCAWSFEGLTDTQYFGPGTRLTVL.

The rearrangement uses TRBV10-3 and TRBJ1-5; 7 positions agree with TRBD1. With V trimmed by 10 bases and J by 6 bases, 12 bases remained unmatched. The CDR3 sequence is 14 residues long. Germline-derived CDR1 and CDR2 are ENHRY and SYGVKD. CDR3 sequence reads: CATVHDRDSQPQHF. The CDR3 nucleotides read TGTGCCACAGTACACGACAGGGACAGTCAGCCCCAGCATTTT.

This rearrangement joins TRBV3-1 (or the pseudogene TRBV3-2) to TRBJ2-7; 9 bases match TRBD2. CDR1 LGHDT and CDR2 YNNKEL come from the germline V gene (reference sequence). The CDR3 is made up of 16 amino acids. The V segment lost 4 bases and the J segment 5 bases; nucleotides outside the gene matches: 12. The CDR3 protein is CASSPRGAGGLDEQYF. Here the CDR3 DNA reads TGTGCCAGCAGCCCCCGGGGAGCGGGGGGCCTGGACGAGCAGTACTTC.

This clone was seen once. The genes are TRBV12-5 and TRBJ1-4; 9 bases align to TRBD1. J was trimmed by 8 bases and V by 1 base; bases with no gene match: 11. Germline-derived CDR1 and CDR2 are LGHNT and FRNRAP. The CDR3 consists of 17 residues. The CDR3 loop reads CASGLGPGTGSGEKLFF. CDR3 DNA: TGTGCTAGTGGTTTGGGACCCGGGACAGGGTCGGGAGAAAAACTGTTTTTT.

This chain links TRBV5-8 with TRBJ2-3; D remains unclear. Germline values: CDR1 SGHTS, CDR2 YDEGEE. V shed 4 bases and J shed 1 base, with 16 bases lying between them. The CDR3 consists of 16 residues. CDR3 DNA sequence: TGTGCCAGCAGCCTCCCTACCCCTACTCGCACAGATACGCAGTATTTT. Translating gives CASSLPTPTRTDTQYF.

The V gene is TRBV12-5, the J gene TRBJ2-3; TRBD1 matches 7 bases. The CDR3 loop spans 16 amino acids. From germline, CDR1 is LGHNT and CDR2 FRNRAP. J lost 3 bases, V lost 3 bases, and 9 bases had no gene match. CDR3 nucleotides: TGTGCTAGTGGTTTCACAGGGGTAAGGCTGACAGATACGCAGTATTTT. It encodes CASGFTGVRLTDTQYF.

This chain joins TRBV2 and TRBJ2-2; tentative D call: TRBD2 (6 bases). V dropped 4 bases and J dropped 5 bases, with 11 bases sitting between them. CDR1 and CDR2 from the germline V gene are SNHLY and FYNNEI. The CDR3 consists of 14 residues. The DNA of the CDR3 is TGTGCCAGCAGTGTCTATGGGGGGACCGGGGAGCTGTTTTTT. This codes for CASSVYGGTGELFF.

V is TRBV9 and J is TRBJ2-3, with 10 bases that match TRBD2. The CDR3 runs 16 residues. The junction had 3 bases not matched to a gene; V was cut back by 0 bases and J by 2 bases. Germline loops: CDR1 SGDLS, CDR2 YYNGEE. CDR3 amino acids: CASSVGSGGVTDTQYF. The CDR3 nucleotides read TGTGCCAGCAGCGTAGGCAGCGGGGGGGTCACAGATACGCAGTATTTT.

V is TRBV3-1 (or the pseudogene TRBV3-2) and J is TRBJ1-3, with a tentative D call TRBD1 (5 bases). This CDR3 is 15 amino acids long. Per germline, CDR1 LGHDT and CDR2 YNNKEL (reference sequence). Trimming cost V 1 base and J 8 bases, with 15 bases left between them. The CDR3 DNA follows: TGTGCCAGCAGCCAAGGGGCGGGGGGTCTAGACACCATATATTTT. Its protein is CASSQGAGGLDTIYF.

The genes are TRBV5-4 and TRBJ1-5; perhaps TRBD1 as D (6 bases). The CDR3 spans 13 residues. From germline, CDR1 is SGHNT and CDR2 YYREEE (reference sequence). V was pared by 8 bases and J by 0 bases, with 9 bases between. CDR3 in DNA: TGTGCCAGAAGGACAGCTAGCAATCAGCCCCAGCATTTT. Protein: CARRTASNQPQHF.

CDR3 sequence (DNA): TGTGCCAGCAGCCATGAGACGACAGGGTGGGTCTACGAGCAGTACTTC. Its translation is CASSHETTGWVYEQYF. V is TRBV14 and J is TRBJ2-7; 7 bases map to TRBD1. The CDR3 covers 16 residues. Germline CDR1 and CDR2: SGHDN and FVKESK. Trimming removed 3 bases from V and 3 bases from J; junction bases left unmatched: 11.

This rearrangement joins TRBV7-9 to TRBJ2-3; 7 bases align to TRBD2. Per germline, CDR1 SEHNR and CDR2 FQNEAQ (reference sequence). There are 17 residues in the CDR3. With V trimmed by 0 bases and J by 0 bases, 6 bases remained unmatched. CDR3 sequence reads: CASSLAWEGVSTDTQYF. CDR3 sequence (DNA): TGTGCCAGCAGCTTAGCGTGGGAGGGCGTGAGCACAGATACGCAGTATTTT. Variable domain in full (rest from reference TRBV7-9 and TRBJ2-3): DTGVSQNPRHKITKRGQNVTFRCDPISEHNRLYWYRQTLGQGPEFLTYFQNEAQLEKSRLLSDRFSAERPKGSFSTLEIQRTEQGDSAMYLCASSLAWEGVSTDTQYFGPGTRLTVL.

The rearrangement uses TRBV3-1 (or the pseudogene TRBV3-2) and TRBJ1-2; D ambiguous. The germline CDR1 and CDR2 sequences are LGHDT and YNNKEL (reference sequence). The germline V and J ends were trimmed by 0 bases and 14 bases, with 16 bases remaining between them. This CDR3 has 13 amino acids. The CDR3 region is CASSQDPHPAVTF. The DNA for the CDR3 is TGTGCCAGCAGCCAAGATCCCCACCCGGCGGTAACCTTC.

The chain combines TRBV10-3 with TRBJ1-1, with D possibly matching TRBD1 (5 bases). The V end lost 10 bases, the J end lost 3 bases, and 12 bases lay between the germline ends. Germline V gives CDR1 ENHRY, CDR2 SYGVKD. The length of the CDR3 is 12 residues. The CDR3 DNA reads TGTGCCACCCGTACGGGGGACACTGAAGCTTTCTTT. This encodes CATRTGDTEAFF.

V usage is TRBV3-1 (or the pseudogene TRBV3-2) and J usage is TRBJ2-2; tentatively, D is TRBD2 (5 bases). Germline CDR1 is LGHDT and CDR2 is YNNKEL (reference sequence). This CDR3 has 13 residues. V was pared by 4 bases and J by 9 bases, with 12 bases between. Here the CDR3 reads CASSPGLDRELFF. The CDR3 DNA is TGTGCCAGCAGCCCAGGACTGGACCGGGAGCTGTTTTTT.

The chain has TRBV20-1 and TRBJ2-1, with 13 bases matching TRBD2. Germline loops: CDR1 DFQATT, CDR2 SNEGSKA (reference sequence). The length of the CDR3 is 15 residues. J gave up 7 bases and V 3 bases, and 6 bases lay outside the gene matches. CDR3 sequence (DNA): TGCAGTGCTAGTGCGGGACTAGCGGGACTTAATGAGCAGTTCTTC. Translating gives CSASAGLAGLNEQFF.

The rearrangement uses TRBV5-4 and TRBJ2-2, with TRBD2 matching over 8 bases. The CDR3 spans 16 residues. Germline trimming cut 0 bases from V and 1 base from J; bases unmatched to any gene: 2. The germline gives CDR1 SGHNT, CDR2 YYREEE (reference sequence). CDR3 DNA: TGTGCCAGCAGCTTGGTGAGCGGGGGGAACACCGGGGAGCTGTTTTTT. Its protein product is CASSLVSGGNTGELFF.